This TCR beta chain was recovered during a study of cytomegalovirus exposure and HLA in healthy donors. Study information: The 120 validation repertoires matched the 500 to 750 first-cohort repertoires in platform, a later analysis reported. Notes on the study in general: A list of 150 to 200 TCR beta chains associated with cytomegalovirus was given.

The germline V gene encodes CDR1 SGDLS and CDR2 YYNGEE. Trimming removed 2 bases from V and 0 bases from J; junction bases left unmatched: 2. CDR3 length equals 15 residues. The table came from immunoSEQ multiplex PCR; TCRdb's copy has only in-frame clones and leaves some out. The sample gives 200,000 to 250,000 clones, 87% of which show up once; roughly 2% is in the top ten. As for this clone: Its antigen is undetermined. Other nucleotide sequences in the sample specify the same CDR3.

This TCR was recovered from a woman aged 18 to 35 in good health and CMV-seropositive. The sequenced sample was PBMCs. V gene TRBV9 combines with J gene TRBJ2-7; 10 bases map to TRBD2. The CDR3 protein is CASSVGLASSYEQYF. CDR3 nucleotides: TGTGCCAGCAGCGTGGGACTAGCGAGCTCCTACGAGCAGTACTTC.